This is a list of T cell receptor beta chains from one sample in a study of cytomegalovirus exposure and HLA in healthy donors. Some clones are missing from TCRdb's copy, which holds only in-frame ones; the method was immunoSEQ multiplex PCR. The sample contains 170,000 or so clones, over 75% of which appear only once. The sequencing sample was made of PBMCs. The receptor source for this set is a woman aged 45-65 years in good health and CMV-seronegative. Each CDR3 is given with its conserved first and last residue. The D gene is left open where the match is weak. Only some rows state a clone size, as once, few, many or a class for expanded clones.

v_gene	abundance	j_gene	d_gene	CDR3aa	CDR3nt
TRBV10-3	few	TRBJ1-3	TRBD1	CAISGQGASGNTIYF	TGTGCCATCAGTGGACAGGGGGCGTCTGGAAACACCATATATTTT
TRBV28	once	TRBJ1-4	TRBD1	CASSLGQGGKLFF	TGTGCCAGCAGCCTGGGACAGGGAGGAAAACTGTTTTTT
TRBV28	NA	TRBJ2-3	TRBD1	CASSQGVVRTQYF	TGTGCCAGCAGCCAGGGGGTAGTTAGAACGCAGTATTTT
TRBV4-3	NA	TRBJ2-5	NA	CASSQMPLAQLVSQETQYF	TGCGCCAGCAGCCAGATGCCGCTAGCGCAACTCGTCTCACAAGAGACCCAGTACTTC
TRBV7-9	once	TRBJ2-2	NA	CASSLRLANTGELFF	TGTGCCAGCAGCTTAAGGCTAGCGAACACCGGGGAGCTGTTTTTT
TRBV29-1	NA	TRBJ2-3	TRBD1	CSVKGTGGPDTQYF	TGCAGCGTAAAAGGCACAGGGGGGCCCGATACGCAGTATTTT
TRBV21-1	NA	TRBJ2-1	NA	CASSTLRDRGSYNEQFF	TGTGCCAGCAGCACCCTAAGGGACAGGGGATCCTACAATGAGCAGTTCTTC
TRBV9	NA	TRBJ1-2	TRBD1	CASSRKGTGVFGYGYTF	TGTGCCAGCAGCCGGAAAGGAACAGGGGTATTTGGCTATGGCTACACCTTC
TRBV10-3	NA	TRBJ2-1	TRBD1	CAISEWDRGRGEQFF	TGTGCCATCAGTGAGTGGGACAGGGGTAGGGGAGAGCAGTTCTTC
TRBV25-1	once	TRBJ1-4	NA	CASSDPTGLEKLFF	TGTGCCAGCAGTGATCCGACAGGTCTTGAAAAACTGTTTTTT
TRBV25-1	NA	TRBJ2-1	TRBD2	CASTPLTSLGEQFF	TGTGCCAGCACCCCCTTGACTAGCCTTGGTGAGCAGTTCTTC
TRBV30	NA	TRBJ1-5	NA	CAWSERAGNQPQHF	TGTGCCTGGAGTGAGAGGGCAGGCAATCAGCCCCAGCATTTT
TRBV2	few	TRBJ2-3	NA	CASSLTDTQYF	TGTGCCAGCAGTCTCACAGATACGCAGTATTTT
TRBV27	NA	TRBJ2-7	TRBD1	CASSPERTGESNEQYF	TGTGCCAGCAGTCCGGAACGGACAGGGGAATCTAACGAGCAGTACTTC
TRBV2	once	TRBJ2-1	NA	CASSELRGSYNEQFF	TGTGCCAGCAGTGAATTGCGGGGCTCCTACAATGAGCAGTTCTTC
TRBV27	NA	TRBJ1-5	NA	CASSYTGFPQHF	TGTGCCAGCAGTTATACAGGGTTCCCCCAGCATTTT
TRBV7-8	NA	TRBJ2-1	TRBD2	CASSPRGAIGSGTNNEQFF	TGTGCCAGCAGCCCCAGGGGCGCGATAGGTAGCGGGACCAACAATGAGCAGTTCTTC
TRBV4-1	once	TRBJ2-5	TRBD2	CASSQGLAALDQYF	TGCGCCAGCAGCCAGGGACTAGCGGCCCTTGACCAGTACTTC
TRBV19	NA	TRBJ1-1	NA	CASSITDGTPIEAFF	TGTGCCAGTAGTATTACGGACGGGACACCAATTGAAGCTTTCTTT
TRBV10-3	NA	TRBJ2-7	NA	CATSTGSIYEQYF	TGTGCCACTAGTACAGGGTCAATTTACGAGCAGTACTTC
TRBV5-1	NA	TRBJ1-1	TRBD1	CASSPRQGDTEAFF	TGCGCCAGCAGCCCCCGACAGGGGGATACTGAAGCTTTCTTT
TRBV7-9	NA	TRBJ1-2	NA	CASSSYRSSYGYTF	TGTGCCAGCAGCTCTTACAGGTCGAGCTATGGCTACACCTTC
TRBV5-1	NA	TRBJ2-3	TRBD1	CASSFDRVTDTQYF	TGCGCCAGCAGTTTCGACAGGGTCACAGATACGCAGTATTTT
TRBV7-6	NA	TRBJ1-2	NA	CASSLGQGYGYTF	TGTGCCAGCAGCTTAGGGCAGGGATATGGCTACACCTTC
TRBV9	NA	TRBJ1-4	TRBD1	CASSVGTGGEKLFF	TGTGCCAGCAGCGTAGGGACAGGGGGTGAAAAACTGTTTTTT
TRBV6-7	NA	TRBJ1-3	TRBD1	CASSYRRTGHFSGNTIYF	TGTGCCAGCAGTTATCGTAGGACAGGGCACTTCTCTGGAAACACCATATATTTT
TRBV5-4	NA	TRBJ2-1	TRBD2	CASSPPLSGGLNEQFF	TGTGCCAGCAGCCCGCCGCTATCGGGGGGACTCAATGAGCAGTTCTTC